This T cell receptor beta chain was sequenced for a study of T-cell reconstitution after alpha-beta-depleted transplantation in children. Regarding the study as a whole: Reportedly, alpha-beta T cells present about two months post-transplant originated from several hundred expanded clones of graft origin. The main origin of T-cell counts and diversity one year after transplant was newly produced T cells. The study traced high day-60 TCRbeta diversity in some patients to surviving recipient T cells and thymic progenitors.

This clonotype was counted ten times or more. Its antigen remains unknown. Library preparation (for TCRbeta) was performed with unique molecular identifiers. MiXCR was run by TCRdb on the PCR reads, yielding one entry per CDR3 protein. This sample has tens of thousands of distinct CDR3 sequences, with approximately 6% found just once. The CDR3 consists of 11 residues. V lost 7 bases to trimming and J lost 6 bases, with 10 bases between them. Per the germline V gene, CDR1 is DFQATT and CDR2 is SNEGSKA (reference sequence). This receptor was identified in a female patient aged 2-10 years who had a stem cell transplant for aplastic anemia, so the T cells may come from the graft donor. The J gene is TRBJ2-1, the V gene TRBV20-1, with D unresolved. The material sequenced was PBMCs, mostly from graft donor cells, taken 60 days after TCRalphabeta/CD19-depleted stem cell transplant. CDR3 residues: CSVSWLNEQFF. The CDR3 region has the DNA TGCAGTGTATCTTGGCTCAATGAGCAGTTCTTC.